The 6 T cell receptor beta chains below come from one sample, sequenced in a study of T cell changes during pregnancy in multiple sclerosis. Repertoires were generated with immunoSEQ multiplex PCR, while TCRdb's copy carries only in-frame clones and drops some. Found here are some 28,000 clones, 89% of them singletons; the top ten hold about 0.58%. The sequencing here drew on CD4+ T cells from peripheral blood mononuclear cells, taken in the first trimester of pregnancy. Receptors originate from a female donor in good health, enrolled as a control in a pregnancy study.

V and J are TRBV7-9 and TRBJ1-1; the D gene is possibly TRBD1 (6 bases). Deletions cut 0 bases from V and 9 bases from J, with 11 bases between. The CDR3 runs 13 residues. Germline V gene data show CDR1 as SEHNR and CDR2 as FQNEAQ (reference sequence). CDR3 coding DNA: TGTGCCAGCAGCTTAGCCCAAACAGGGCAAGCTTTCTTT. It yields the protein CASSLAQTGQAFF.

The V and J genes are TRBV7-2 and TRBJ2-7, with D possibly being TRBD2 (6 bases). CDR1 and CDR2 from the germline V gene are SGHTA and FQGNSA. V was shortened by 3 bases and J by 0 bases, with 15 bases between the two germline ends. The CDR3 is 16 residues long. CDR3 loop: CASSFIGGASSYEQYF. The CDR3 coding sequence is TGTGCCAGCAGCTTCATTGGCGGGGCCAGCTCCTACGAGCAGTACTTC.

The rearrangement joins TRBV18 to TRBJ2-2, with D possibly matching TRBD1 (6 bases). Germline V gene sequence: CDR1 KGHSH, CDR2 LQKENI. The germline V and J ends were trimmed by 3 bases and 3 bases, with 11 bases remaining between them. This CDR3 region has 15 residues. The CDR3 sequence: CASSPRTADTGELFF. Written as DNA, the CDR3 is TGTGCCAGCTCACCTCGGACAGCCGACACCGGGGAGCTGTTTTTT.

This clone was seen a single time. V usage is TRBV19 and J usage is TRBJ2-2; D gene unclear. The germline gives CDR1 LNHDA, CDR2 SQIVND (reference sequence). The CDR3 runs to 13 residues. The ends were cut back, 5 bases at V and 4 bases at J, with 8 bases in the middle. CDR3 in amino acids: CASSAAATGELFF. The CDR3 coding sequence is TGTGCCAGTAGTGCGGCAGCCACCGGGGAGCTGTTTTTT.

In DNA, the CDR3 is TGTGCCAGCAGCTTAGGGACTACTCAGGAGACCCAGTACTTC. Its translation: CASSLGTTQETQYF. This sequence joins TRBV11-3 and TRBJ2-5; D possibly corresponds to TRBD2 (6 bases). Trimming pared 1 base from V and 5 bases from J, leaving 11 bases between. The CDR3 spans 14 residues. CDR1 and CDR2 from the germline V gene are SGHNT and YENEEA.

The chain links TRBV9 to TRBJ2-1, with 10 bases aligning to TRBD2. V trimming: 0 bases; J trimming: 2 bases; junction bases outside the gene matches: 8. Germline-derived CDR1 and CDR2 are SGDLS and YYNGEE. The CDR3 consists of 18 residues. The CDR3 coding sequence is TGTGCCAGCAGCGTAGGGGGCGCGGGGACTAGCGCCTACAATGAGCAGTTCTTC. Its translation is CASSVGGAGTSAYNEQFF.